The clone carrying this T cell receptor beta chain was seen only once. The sample is drawn from a study of cytomegalovirus exposure and HLA in healthy donors. The wider study: Around 85 million unique TCR sequences came from HLA-typed donors in an early release.

In the PCR, 60 Vbeta and 13 Jbeta primers were used. Measured with immunoSEQ multiplex PCR; TCRdb has only the in-frame clones, and not every one. Of about 160,000 clones listed, 65% to 80% are singletons. Sequencing was carried out using PBMCs. The receptor was isolated from a man aged 35 to 55 in good health and CMV-seronegative.

This CDR3 reads CATSRGQGGGYTF. Written as DNA, the CDR3 is TGTGCCACCAGCAGAGGGCAGGGTGGCGGCTACACCTTC. The chain uses TRBV15 and TRBJ1-2, with D tentatively TRBD1 (5 bases). From germline, CDR1 is LNHNV and CDR2 YYDKDF (reference sequence). The CDR3 covers 13 residues. The V and J ends lost 1 base and 8 bases respectively, with 11 bases between them.